The rows below give T cell receptor beta chains drawn from one sample of a study of T cells in Graves' hyperthyroidism and ophthalmopathy. TCRdb reprocessed the multiplex PCR reads via MiXCR and lists one record per CDR3 protein. The profile shows fewer than 350,000 distinct CDR3 sequences, roughly 18% of them singletons. The sample was blood. The origin of the receptors is a man aged 45-65 years with Graves' ophthalmopathy. CDR3s include the opening cysteine and the closing phenylalanine or tryptophan. D genes are given only for firm matches. Size tells how often a clone was seen (once, few, many) or the class of an expanded clone, and some rows leave it out.

clone_size	v_call	j_call	d_call	cdr3_nt	cdr3_aa
few	TRBV5-1	TRBJ2-7	NA	TGCGCCAGCCAACTAGGGCCCCTCGAGGAGCAGTACTTC	CASQLGPLEEQYF
few	TRBV9	TRBJ1-1	NA	TGTGCCAGCAGCGTGACAGTTACAGGCGAAGCTTTCTTT	CASSVTVTGEAFF
NA	TRBV28	TRBJ2-2	NA	TGTGCCAGCAGTTTATTCGCCAAGGGCGAGGGGATCACCGGGGAGCTGTTTTTT	CASSLFAKGEGITGELFF
many	TRBV30	TRBJ2-1	NA	TGTGCCTGGACCCGGAGCGTAACCCCCGGTGAGCAGTTCTTC	CAWTRSVTPGEQFF
once	TRBV20-1	TRBJ1-4	NA	TGCAGTGCTAGCTCAACGAATGAAAAACTGTTTTTT	CSASSTNEKLFF
many	TRBV28	TRBJ2-7	TRBD2	TGTGCCAGCAGCCGACTAGCACCCTACGAGCAGTACTTC	CASSRLAPYEQYF
many	TRBV5-1	TRBJ2-7	TRBD2	TGCGCCAGCAGCTGGGGGACTAGCGGGGGCTCCTACGAGCAGTACTTC	CASSWGTSGGSYEQYF
many	TRBV2	TRBJ2-5	TRBD1	TGTGCCTCGGGGAGAGACAGGGTGTACCAAGAGACCCAGTACTTC	CASGRDRVYQETQYF
NA	TRBV28	TRBJ1-5	NA	TGTGCCAGCAGTCCACGAAGGGGCCGCCCCAATCCCCAGCATTTT	CASSPRRGRPNPQHF
many	TRBV28	TRBJ2-3	TRBD1	TGTGCCAGCAGTTTATACAGGGGGCAGGGAGATACGCAGTATTTT	CASSLYRGQGDTQYF
few	TRBV30	TRBJ1-2	NA	TGTGCCTGGCGGGGTACCAACTATGGCTACACCTTC	CAWRGTNYGYTF
NA	TRBV4-2	TRBJ2-7	TRBD2	TGTGCCAGCAGCCAAGGTCTGACTAGCGGGAGGACCTACGAGCAGTACTTC	CASSQGLTSGRTYEQYF
NA	TRBV28	TRBJ1-1	NA	TGTGCCATTTCCGGACAGACTCAAGGGGAAGCTTTCTTT	CAISGQTQGEAFF
many	TRBV12-3/TRBV12-4	TRBJ1-4	NA	TGTGCCAGCAGGTCTGAGGAGGATGAAAAACTGTTTTTT	CASRSEEDEKLFF
NA	TRBV6-1	TRBJ1-2	TRBD1	TGTGCCAGCAGCAAGGGCGGACAGGGAGGTTGGTATGGCTACACCTTC	CASSKGGQGGWYGYTF
few	TRBV5-4	TRBJ2-2	NA	TGTGCCAGCAGCTTGGATATTAATATCAACACCGGGGAGCTGTTTTTT	CASSLDININTGELFF
few	TRBV24-1	TRBJ2-2	TRBD1	TGTGCCACCAGTGATTTGGGGACAGGGGGCCGCACCGGGGAGCTGTTTTTT	CATSDLGTGGRTGELFF
many	TRBV7-2	TRBJ2-7	NA	TGTGCCAGCAGCTTAACGTCGAACTCCTACGAGCAGTACTTC	CASSLTSNSYEQYF
NA	TRBV9	TRBJ1-1	TRBD1	TGTGCCAGCAGCGCCGTCGGCGGGACAGGTGAAGCTTTCTTT	CASSAVGGTGEAFF
many	TRBV7-6	TRBJ2-1	NA	TGTGCCAGCAGCTCCCCGGACGGACACAATGAGCAGTTCTTC	CASSSPDGHNEQFF
few	TRBV7-9	TRBJ1-2	TRBD1	TGTGCCAGCAGCTTAGCTACAGGGGTCTATGGCTACACCTTC	CASSLATGVYGYTF
few	TRBV6-1	TRBJ1-5	NA	TGTGCCAGCAAGCTGGCAGGGGACAATCAGCCCCAGCATTTT	CASKLAGDNQPQHF
many	TRBV3-1	TRBJ2-3	NA	TGTGCCAGCAGCCAAGAGTCCCGGATCTATACGCAGTATTTT	CASSQESRIYTQYF
NA	TRBV15	TRBJ2-5	NA	TGTGCCACCGGGCAAGGCCAAGAGGCCCAGTACTTC	CATGQGQEAQYF
many	TRBV28	TRBJ1-5	NA	TGTGCCAGCACCCCAGGCCAGTATCAGCCCCAGCATTTT	CASTPGQYQPQHF
many	TRBV30	TRBJ2-7	NA	TGTGCCTGGAGTGTACTTGGCTCCTACGAGCAGTACTTC	CAWSVLGSYEQYF